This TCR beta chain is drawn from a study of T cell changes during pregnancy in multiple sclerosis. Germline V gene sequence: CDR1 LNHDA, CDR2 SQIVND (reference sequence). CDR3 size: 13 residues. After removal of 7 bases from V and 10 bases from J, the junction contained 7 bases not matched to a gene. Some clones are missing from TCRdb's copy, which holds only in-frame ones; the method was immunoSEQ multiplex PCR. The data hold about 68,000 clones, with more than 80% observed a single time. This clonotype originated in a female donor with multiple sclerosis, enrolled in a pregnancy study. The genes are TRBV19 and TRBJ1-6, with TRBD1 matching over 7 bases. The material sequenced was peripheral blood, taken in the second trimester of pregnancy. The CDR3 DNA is TGTGCCAGTAACCCCACAGGGGAATCACCCCTCCACTTT. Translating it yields CASNPTGESPLHF. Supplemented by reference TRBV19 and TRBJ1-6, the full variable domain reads DGGITQSPKYLFRKEGQNVTLSCEQNLNHDAMYWYRQDPGQGLRLIYYSQIVNDFQKGDIAEGYSVSREKKESFPLTVTSAQKNPTAFYLCASNPTGESPLHFGNGTRLTVT.